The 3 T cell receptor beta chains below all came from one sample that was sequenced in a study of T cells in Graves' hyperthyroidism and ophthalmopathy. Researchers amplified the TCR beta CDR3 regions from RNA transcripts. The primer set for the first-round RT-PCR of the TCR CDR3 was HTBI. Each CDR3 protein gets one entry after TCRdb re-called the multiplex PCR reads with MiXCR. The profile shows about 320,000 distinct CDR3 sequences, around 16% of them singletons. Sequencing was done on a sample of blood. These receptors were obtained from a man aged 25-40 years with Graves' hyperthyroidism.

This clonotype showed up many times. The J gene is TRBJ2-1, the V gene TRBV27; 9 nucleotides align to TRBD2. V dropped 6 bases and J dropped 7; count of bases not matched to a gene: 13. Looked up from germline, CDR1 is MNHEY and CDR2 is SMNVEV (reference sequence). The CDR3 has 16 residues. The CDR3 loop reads CASRSKPGLAKNEQFF. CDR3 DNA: TGTGCCAGCAGATCGAAACCGGGACTAGCAAAGAATGAGCAGTTCTTC.

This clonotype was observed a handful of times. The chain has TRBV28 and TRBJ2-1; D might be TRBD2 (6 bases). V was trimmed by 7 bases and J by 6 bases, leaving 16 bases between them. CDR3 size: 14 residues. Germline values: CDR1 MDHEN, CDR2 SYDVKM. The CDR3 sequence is CASKSPGRGNEQFF. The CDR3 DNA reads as TGTGCCAGCAAGTCGCCCGGGAGAGGCAATGAGCAGTTCTTC. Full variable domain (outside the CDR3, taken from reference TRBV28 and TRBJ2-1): DVKVTQSSRYLVKRTGEKVFLECVQDMDHENMFWYRQDPGLGLRLIYFSYDVKMKEKGDIPEGYSVSREKKERFSLILESASTNQTSMYLCASKSPGRGNEQFFGPGTRLTVL.

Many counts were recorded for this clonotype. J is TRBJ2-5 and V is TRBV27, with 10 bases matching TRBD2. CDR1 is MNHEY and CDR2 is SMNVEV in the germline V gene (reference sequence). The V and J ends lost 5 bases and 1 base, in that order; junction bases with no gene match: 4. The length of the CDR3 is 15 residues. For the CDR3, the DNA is TGTGCCAGCAGTCCGGGACTAGCGTTCCAAGAGACCCAGTACTTC. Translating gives CASSPGLAFQETQYF.